The rows below give T cell receptor beta chains drawn from one sample of a study of regulatory T cells in long-lasting Graves disease. TCRdb processed the multiplex PCR reads anew with MiXCR; each CDR3 protein has one entry. Among 450,000 to 600,000 distinct CDR3 sequences listed, around an eighth were seen once. These records were also assigned to another study, of T cells in Graves' hyperthyroidism and ophthalmopathy.

Sequencing used peripheral blood mononuclear cells (PBMCs), obtained at new diagnosis, from a patient treated with antithyroid drugs. The source of these receptors is a young man with Graves disease. Both conserved end residues are part of each CDR3. Each record gives: D gene, V gene, J gene, clone size, CDR3 protein, CDR3 DNA. A D gene is named only where the DNA matches it firmly. Only some rows state a clone size, as once, few, many or a class for expanded clones.

d_gene: NA
v_gene: TRBV6-1
j_gene: TRBJ2-7
abundance: many
CDR3aa: CASSEKGASYEQYF
CDR3nt: TGTGCCAGCAGTGAAAAAGGGGCCTCCTACGAGCAGTACTTC

d_gene: NA
v_gene: TRBV30
j_gene: TRBJ2-1
abundance: many
CDR3aa: CAWRKAGITGEQFF
CDR3nt: TGTGCCTGGAGGAAAGCGGGTATTACGGGTGAGCAGTTCTTC

d_gene: TRBD2
v_gene: TRBV7-9
j_gene: TRBJ2-7
abundance: few
CDR3aa: CASSLAGGYNEQYF
CDR3nt: TGTGCCAGCAGCTTAGCGGGAGGGTACAATGAGCAGTACTTC

d_gene: NA
v_gene: TRBV6-1
j_gene: TRBJ1-4
abundance: few
CDR3aa: CASKGGGSTNEKLFF
CDR3nt: TGTGCCAGCAAGGGTGGCGGATCGACTAATGAAAAACTGTTTTTT

d_gene: NA
v_gene: TRBV7-9
j_gene: TRBJ1-3
abundance: NA
CDR3aa: CASSSLGKAGSGNTIYF
CDR3nt: TGTGCCAGCAGCTCCTTAGGCAAGGCCGGATCTGGAAACACCATATATTTT

d_gene: TRBD2
v_gene: TRBV18
j_gene: TRBJ2-5
abundance: NA
CDR3aa: CASSPGAGVETQYF
CDR3nt: TGTGCCAGCTCCCCCGGAGCGGGAGTCGAGACCCAGTACTTC

d_gene: TRBD2
v_gene: TRBV11-2
j_gene: TRBJ2-4
abundance: NA
CDR3aa: CASSLDLAGAYRVSKNIQYF
CDR3nt: TGTGCCAGCAGCTTAGACCTAGCGGGGGCGTACCGGGTATCCAAAAACATTCAGTACTTC

d_gene: NA
v_gene: TRBV6-1
j_gene: TRBJ2-7
abundance: many
CDR3aa: CASSESALLSRYEQYF
CDR3nt: TGTGCCAGCAGTGAGAGTGCCCTACTATCTCGGTACGAGCAGTACTTC

d_gene: NA
v_gene: TRBV15
j_gene: TRBJ1-2
abundance: many
CDR3aa: CATSPIDRTANYGYTF
CDR3nt: TGTGCCACCAGCCCTATAGACAGGACCGCTAACTATGGCTACACCTTC

d_gene: NA
v_gene: TRBV29-1
j_gene: TRBJ2-1
abundance: few
CDR3aa: CSVALASASSYNEQFF
CDR3nt: TGCAGCGTTGCATTAGCTTCGGCGAGCTCCTACAATGAGCAGTTCTTC

d_gene: TRBD1
v_gene: TRBV19
j_gene: TRBJ2-1
abundance: NA
CDR3aa: CASKGSGQGVPNEQFF
CDR3nt: TGTGCCAGTAAAGGGTCGGGACAGGGGGTTCCGAATGAGCAGTTCTTC

d_gene: TRBD2
v_gene: TRBV12-3/TRBV12-4
j_gene: TRBJ2-7
abundance: many
CDR3aa: CASSFGTSGIYEQYF
CDR3nt: TGTGCCAGCAGTTTTGGGACTAGCGGGATCTACGAGCAGTACTTC

d_gene: NA
v_gene: TRBV6-1
j_gene: TRBJ2-7
abundance: many
CDR3aa: CASSESSEQYF
CDR3nt: TGTGCCAGCAGTGAATCCTCCGAGCAGTACTTC

d_gene: TRBD2
v_gene: TRBV20-1
j_gene: TRBJ2-7
abundance: many
CDR3aa: CSARLAGAYEQYF
CDR3nt: TGCAGTGCAAGACTAGCGGGGGCCTACGAGCAGTACTTC

d_gene: TRBD2
v_gene: TRBV7-9
j_gene: TRBJ2-2
abundance: few
CDR3aa: CASSLSGGTRPNTGELFF
CDR3nt: TGTGCCAGCAGCTTATCGGGGGGGACACGGCCGAACACCGGGGAGCTGTTTTTT

d_gene: NA
v_gene: TRBV7-9
j_gene: TRBJ2-1
abundance: many
CDR3aa: CASREGTYNEQFF
CDR3nt: TGTGCCAGCAGAGAGGGGACCTACAATGAGCAGTTCTTC

d_gene: NA
v_gene: TRBV19
j_gene: TRBJ2-1
abundance: many
CDR3aa: CASSINPQRYNEQFF
CDR3nt: TGTGCCAGTAGTATAAACCCCCAGAGGTACAATGAGCAGTTCTTC

d_gene: TRBD1
v_gene: TRBV5-5
j_gene: TRBJ2-3
abundance: many
CDR3aa: CASSFGGTGGTDTQYF
CDR3nt: TGTGCCAGCAGCTTCGGCGGGACAGGGGGCACAGATACGCAGTATTTT

d_gene: TRBD2
v_gene: TRBV5-1
j_gene: TRBJ2-5
abundance: many
CDR3aa: CASSLILAGEETQYF
CDR3nt: TGCGCCAGCAGCTTGATACTAGCGGGAGAAGAGACCCAGTACTTC

d_gene: NA
v_gene: TRBV14
j_gene: TRBJ1-2
abundance: NA
CDR3aa: CASSQDLGKGYGYTF
CDR3nt: TGTGCCAGCAGCCAAGATTTGGGAAAGGGATATGGCTACACCTTC

d_gene: TRBD2
v_gene: TRBV2
j_gene: TRBJ2-7
abundance: many
CDR3aa: CASTEAAGARTYEQYF
CDR3nt: TGTGCCAGCACTGAGGCGGCGGGAGCTAGGACCTACGAGCAGTACTTC

d_gene: NA
v_gene: TRBV10-2
j_gene: TRBJ2-7
abundance: NA
CDR3aa: CAPIPPHGQNSYEQYF
CDR3nt: TGCGCCCCAATCCCCCCCCACGGACAGAATTCCTACGAGCAGTACTTC

d_gene: NA
v_gene: TRBV3-1
j_gene: TRBJ2-1
abundance: many
CDR3aa: CASSQEGRGYNEQFF
CDR3nt: TGTGCCAGCAGCCAAGAGGGAAGGGGCTACAATGAGCAGTTCTTC

d_gene: NA
v_gene: TRBV12-3/TRBV12-4
j_gene: TRBJ1-5
abundance: many
CDR3aa: CASSSTAGLNQPQHF
CDR3nt: TGTGCCAGCAGTTCAACGGCGGGGCTCAATCAGCCCCAGCATTTT